This T cell receptor beta chain originates from a study of T cell clonality in common variable immunodeficiency. This clone was counted many times. The read stops 3 residues short of the end of the CDR3; the missing end is completed from the germline J gene. Only in-frame clones appear in the TCRdb table, and some are missing; sequencing was by immunoSEQ multiplex PCR. The sample contains about 35,000 clones, none of them singletons. This CDR3 region has 17 residues. CDR1 and CDR2 from the germline V gene are LGHNA and YNFKEQ. With V trimmed by 4 bases and J by 0 bases, 8 bases remained unmatched. The chain has TRBV4-2 and TRBJ2-1, with 8 bases identical to TRBD2. The sequenced sample was peripheral blood mononuclear cells. This receptor was identified in a person aged 18 to 75 in good health. This CDR3 is CASSRWNSGTSYNEQFF. The CDR3 bases that were read are TGTGCCAGCAGCCGCTGGAATAGCGGGACCTCCTACAATGAG.